This T cell receptor (beta chain) was sequenced in a study of radiation and T cells in renal cell carcinoma. Study outcomes and limitations: Compared with controls, irradiated tumors showed greater TCR clonality. In blood, top tumor clones expanded by 2 weeks, shrinking by 4. Irradiated tumors held more dominant CDR3 motifs than control tumors.

Some clones are missing from TCRdb's copy, which holds only in-frame ones; the method was immunoSEQ multiplex PCR. The sample lists 16,000 or so clones; approximately 51% were seen once. Documented treatment: 15 Gy SBRT to primary tumor, nephrectomy 4 weeks later. This CDR3 has 15 amino acids. V dropped 4 bases and J dropped 2 bases, with 14 bases sitting between them. Germline assignment: CDR1 MRHNA and CDR2 SNTAGT. This clone was seen a handful of times. Antigen specificity is unknown. This receptor was taken from a woman in her fifties or sixties with renal cell carcinoma. The sample in question was tumor tissue, obtained from a patient whose treatment included radiotherapy and nephrectomy. This chain links TRBV6-4 with TRBJ1-2; perhaps TRBD1 as D (6 bases). The CDR3, as DNA: TGTGCCAGCAGTGCGGAGAGGGGGTTCAACTATGGCTACACCTTC. This encodes CASSAERGFNYGYTF.